These T cell receptor beta chains were read from a single sample in a study of CD8 T cells in Susac syndrome. TCRdb independently ran MiXCR on the immunoSEQ multiplex PCR reads; one entry per CDR3 protein. In the table there are 250,000 to 350,000 distinct CDR3 sequences, 70% to 90% of which are singletons. Source material: CD8+ T cells from PBMCs. These TCRs come from a human donor with multiple sclerosis. Both conserved end residues are part of each CDR3. The D gene is left open where the match is weak. The size entry is marked missing in some rows and otherwise reads once, few, many or a size class.

CDR3 DNA: TGTGCCAGTAGTATCTCGGGCTACACTGAAGCTTTCTTT
CDR3 protein: CASSISGYTEAFF
J gene: TRBJ1-1
clone size: NA
V gene: TRBV19
D gene: NA

CDR3 DNA: TGTGCCAGCAGCTTAGAAGCGGGGGATGAGCAGTTCTTC
CDR3 protein: CASSLEAGDEQFF
J gene: TRBJ2-1
clone size: NA
V gene: TRBV13
D gene: TRBD2

CDR3 DNA: TGTGCCAGCAGCTTATTAGTAGCGGAGACCAGGGAGCTGTTTTTT
CDR3 protein: CASSLLVAETRELFF
J gene: TRBJ2-2
clone size: NA
V gene: TRBV7-6
D gene: NA

CDR3 DNA: TGTGCCAGCAGTAGTATCACCCTAGCGGTAAAAGGGGACAGCTCCTACAATGAGCAGTTCTTC
CDR3 protein: CASSSITLAVKGDSSYNEQFF
J gene: TRBJ2-1
clone size: NA
V gene: TRBV27
D gene: NA

CDR3 DNA: TGTGCCAGCAGACCGACAGGGATGGTAAATGAGCAGTTCTTC
CDR3 protein: CASRPTGMVNEQFF
J gene: TRBJ2-1
clone size: NA
V gene: TRBV12-3/TRBV12-4
D gene: TRBD1

CDR3 DNA: TGTGCCAGCAGCTTTCGTAGGGCGGCGGGACTCCGGCCCCAGTACTTC
CDR3 protein: CASSFRRAAGLRPQYF
J gene: TRBJ2-5
clone size: NA
V gene: TRBV5-6
D gene: NA

CDR3 DNA: TGTGCCAGCAGTTTACCAAGGGAGACCCAGTACTTC
CDR3 protein: CASSLPRETQYF
J gene: TRBJ2-5
clone size: NA
V gene: TRBV28
D gene: NA

CDR3 DNA: TGTGCCAGCAGTTCAGATGGGACAAGCATGAACACTGAAGCTTTCTTT
CDR3 protein: CASSSDGTSMNTEAFF
J gene: TRBJ1-1
clone size: NA
V gene: TRBV27
D gene: NA

CDR3 DNA: TGTGCCAGCAGCAGTCAAGAGGGGCCCTCTAACTATGGCTACACCTTC
CDR3 protein: CASSSQEGPSNYGYTF
J gene: TRBJ1-2
clone size: NA
V gene: TRBV6-1
D gene: NA

CDR3 DNA: TGTGCCAGCAGCTTCGGACTTCCTAATGAGCAGTTCTTC
CDR3 protein: CASSFGLPNEQFF
J gene: TRBJ2-1
clone size: NA
V gene: TRBV7-9
D gene: NA

CDR3 DNA: TGTGCCAGCAGCGCCGGACTAGGGGAGGGCTACGAGCAGTACTTC
CDR3 protein: CASSAGLGEGYEQYF
J gene: TRBJ2-7
clone size: few
V gene: TRBV7-3
D gene: TRBD2

CDR3 DNA: TGTGCCAGCAGTTACAATTGGGAGCCCAATGAGCAGTTCTTC
CDR3 protein: CASSYNWEPNEQFF
J gene: TRBJ2-1
clone size: NA
V gene: TRBV6-5
D gene: NA

CDR3 DNA: TGTGCCACCAGCGCAGGGGTTAGCTCCTACGAGCAGTACTTC
CDR3 protein: CATSAGVSSYEQYF
J gene: TRBJ2-7
clone size: NA
V gene: TRBV15
D gene: NA

CDR3 DNA: TGTGCCAGCAGAGAGAGGAACCCACGGACAGACGAGCAGTACTTC
CDR3 protein: CASRERNPRTDEQYF
J gene: TRBJ2-7
clone size: NA
V gene: TRBV6-2/TRBV6-3
D gene: NA

CDR3 DNA: TGTGCCAGCAGTGAAGGACAGACCTCTGCGGATACGCAGTATTTT
CDR3 protein: CASSEGQTSADTQYF
J gene: TRBJ2-3
clone size: NA
V gene: TRBV2
D gene: NA

CDR3 DNA: TGTGCCAGCAGCTTAAGCGGGACTAGTAATGAGCAGTTCTTC
CDR3 protein: CASSLSGTSNEQFF
J gene: TRBJ2-1
clone size: NA
V gene: TRBV7-3
D gene: TRBD2

CDR3 DNA: TGTGCCAGCAGTTTACAAGGGGCTCTTAACTATGGCTACACCTTC
CDR3 protein: CASSLQGALNYGYTF
J gene: TRBJ1-2
clone size: NA
V gene: TRBV27
D gene: NA

CDR3 DNA: TGTGCCAGCAGCTTAGAATCCCCGAGGGTAGATACGCAGTATTTT
CDR3 protein: CASSLESPRVDTQYF
J gene: TRBJ2-3
clone size: NA
V gene: TRBV7-9
D gene: NA

CDR3 DNA: TGTGCCAGCAGTTACTCTAGCGGCCCCTACGAGCAGTACTTC
CDR3 protein: CASSYSSGPYEQYF
J gene: TRBJ2-7
clone size: NA
V gene: TRBV6-5
D gene: NA

CDR3 DNA: TGTGCCAGCAGCTTACTCTTCTTGAACACTGAAGCTTTCTTT
CDR3 protein: CASSLLFLNTEAFF
J gene: TRBJ1-1
clone size: NA
V gene: TRBV13
D gene: NA

CDR3 DNA: TGTGCCAGCAGCTTAGGTAGGCTAGCGCCCAATGAGCAGTTCTTC
CDR3 protein: CASSLGRLAPNEQFF
J gene: TRBJ2-1
clone size: once
V gene: TRBV7-8
D gene: NA

CDR3 DNA: TGTGCCAGCAGCTCGACTAGCGGGGAAGAGACCCAGTACTTC
CDR3 protein: CASSSTSGEETQYF
J gene: TRBJ2-5
clone size: NA
V gene: TRBV7-9
D gene: TRBD2

CDR3 DNA: TGTGCCAGCAGCGCAGACTTTAACAGTTATGAGCAGTTCTTC
CDR3 protein: CASSADFNSYEQFF
J gene: TRBJ2-1
clone size: NA
V gene: TRBV7-3
D gene: NA

CDR3 DNA: TGTGCCTGGAGTCATGACAGGGCCGAAGCTTTCTTT
CDR3 protein: CAWSHDRAEAFF
J gene: TRBJ1-1
clone size: NA
V gene: TRBV30
D gene: TRBD1

CDR3 DNA: TGTGCCAGCTCAACCCTTCGGGACAGGGGGATCGGTGCAACTAATGAAAAACTGTTTTTT
CDR3 protein: CASSTLRDRGIGATNEKLFF
J gene: TRBJ1-4
clone size: once
V gene: TRBV18
D gene: TRBD1

CDR3 DNA: TGTGCCAGCAGATACGGGACTTTATACGAGCAGTACTTC
CDR3 protein: CASRYGTLYEQYF
J gene: TRBJ2-7
clone size: NA
V gene: TRBV28
D gene: NA

CDR3 DNA: TGCGCCAGCAGTCAAGAGGGGGCGCATGGCTACACCTTC
CDR3 protein: CASSQEGAHGYTF
J gene: TRBJ1-2
clone size: NA
V gene: TRBV23-1
D gene: TRBD1

CDR3 DNA: TGTGCCAGCGGCCCAGCCGCTACTAATGAAAAACTGTTTTTT
CDR3 protein: CASGPAATNEKLFF
J gene: TRBJ1-4
clone size: NA
V gene: TRBV2
D gene: NA

CDR3 DNA: TGTGCCATCAGTGAGGAGGACACCTACGAGCAGTACTTC
CDR3 protein: CAISEEDTYEQYF
J gene: TRBJ2-7
clone size: NA
V gene: TRBV10-3
D gene: NA

CDR3 DNA: TGTGCCACCAGTGATTGGTTTCACCACGAGCAGTACTTC
CDR3 protein: CATSDWFHHEQYF
J gene: TRBJ2-7
clone size: NA
V gene: TRBV24-1
D gene: NA

CDR3 DNA: TGTGCCAGCAGCTTCATATGGACCCTACGCACACCTACGCAGTATTTT
CDR3 protein: CASSFIWTLRTPTQYF
J gene: TRBJ2-3
clone size: once
V gene: TRBV7-9
D gene: NA

CDR3 DNA: TGCGCCAGCAGCCTGAGGGCGGTGAGCTCCTACAATGAGCAGTTCTTC
CDR3 protein: CASSLRAVSSYNEQFF
J gene: TRBJ2-1
clone size: NA
V gene: TRBV5-1
D gene: NA

CDR3 DNA: TGTGCCAGCAGTTCCTGGGACAGGGGCAATGAGCAGTTCTTC
CDR3 protein: CASSSWDRGNEQFF
J gene: TRBJ2-1
clone size: once
V gene: TRBV12-3/TRBV12-4
D gene: TRBD1

CDR3 DNA: TGTGCCAGCAGTCTTACGGGACTAGCGGTACAGAGCTCCTACAATGAGCAGTTCTTC
CDR3 protein: CASSLTGLAVQSSYNEQFF
J gene: TRBJ2-1
clone size: NA
V gene: TRBV7-9
D gene: TRBD2

CDR3 DNA: TGTGCCACCAGCAGACCGGGACAGCCTTCGTTTGAGCAGTTCTTC
CDR3 protein: CATSRPGQPSFEQFF
J gene: TRBJ2-1
clone size: NA
V gene: TRBV15
D gene: TRBD1

CDR3 DNA: TGCAGCGTTGAACCTCAGAGCTCCTACAATGAGCAGTTCTTC
CDR3 protein: CSVEPQSSYNEQFF
J gene: TRBJ2-1
clone size: NA
V gene: TRBV29-1
D gene: NA